This T cell receptor beta chain stems from a study of tumor-infiltrating lymphocytes in primary liver carcinoma. Study in general: Measuring roughly 4.2 to 11 cm across, the tumors were staged as T1-T3 N0M0. General study results and limits: Tumor-adjacent and tumor-blood pairs shared less of their repertoires than tumor region pairs shared.

On this clonotype itself: What it binds is not known. It may be a read error: a sequence one base away is much more abundant.

The CDR3 length is 13 residues. Germline values: CDR1 MNHEY, CDR2 SVGAGI. Germline DNA was also extracted, while the blood RNA originated from unsorted whole blood. The template, about 550 ng total RNA, yielded TCR beta cDNA made with a constant-region primer. Library construction for TCR beta comprised three nested multiplex PCR rounds performed with slightly modified ARM-PCR. The opening two PCR rounds, around 11 cycles each, paired TRBV1-TRBV30 forward primers with a C-beta reverse primer. MiXCR was run by TCRdb on the multiplex PCR reads, yielding one entry per CDR3 protein. The sample has over 250,000 distinct CDR3 sequences, almost 60% seen once.

This receptor was obtained from a woman in her twenties or thirties with primary liver carcinoma and hepatitis B virus infection. The sequenced sample consisted of peripheral blood. This chain links TRBV6-5 with TRBJ1-5; 7 bases align to TRBD1. TRBJ2-3 explains the end of the DNA better; the J call may be wrong. The CDR3 spells CASSQTGTAAQYF. The CDR3 region has the DNA TGTGCCAGCAGTCAGACAGGGACGGCGGCCCAGTATTTT.